This T cell receptor beta chain was retrieved from a study of blood T cell repertoires in COVID-19. Study summary: The United States, Italy and Spain provided the acute and convalescent COVID-19 samples. Sample material is recorded as cDNA or gDNA derived from T cells, B-cell-depleted T cells, or PBMCs.

Looked up from germline, CDR1 is SGHTA and CDR2 is FQGTGA. V was clipped by 4 bases and J by 1 base; unmatched bases: 2. The CDR3 totals 15 residues. Study processing details: Reference gene primer amplification in the assay estimated nucleated cell counts. Libraries were prepared by immunoSEQ multiplex PCR; TCRdb keeps only in-frame clonotypes and omits some of them. V and J calls and clone size are given by that table; D and trimming were obtained from the DNA. The sample has 70,000 to 100,000 clones; about 90% are singletons. The receptor comes from a woman aged 80 or over with active or convalescent COVID-19. The chain carries TRBV7-3 and TRBJ1-1; TRBD1 agrees at 11 bases. Sequencing input: peripheral blood. The CDR3 DNA follows: TGTGCCAGCAGCTCTGGACAGGGGGCGAACACTGAAGCTTTCTTT. As protein: CASSSGQGANTEAFF.